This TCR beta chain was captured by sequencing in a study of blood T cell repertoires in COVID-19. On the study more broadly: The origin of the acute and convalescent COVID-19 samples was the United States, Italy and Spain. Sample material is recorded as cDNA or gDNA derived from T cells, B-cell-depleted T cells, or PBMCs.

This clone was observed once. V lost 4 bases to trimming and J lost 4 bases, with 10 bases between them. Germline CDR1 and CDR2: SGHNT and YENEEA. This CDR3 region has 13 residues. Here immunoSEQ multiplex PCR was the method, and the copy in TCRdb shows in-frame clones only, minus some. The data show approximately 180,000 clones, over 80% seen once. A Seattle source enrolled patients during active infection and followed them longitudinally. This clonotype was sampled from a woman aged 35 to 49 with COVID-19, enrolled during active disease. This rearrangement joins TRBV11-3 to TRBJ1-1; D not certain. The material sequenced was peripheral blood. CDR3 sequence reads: CASSYKVSTEAFF. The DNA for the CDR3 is TGTGCCAGCAGCTACAAAGTAAGCACTGAAGCTTTCTTT.